These T cell receptor beta chains were read from a single sample in a study of blood T cell repertoires in COVID-19. Assay: immunoSEQ multiplex PCR; the TCRdb copy retains only in-frame clones and omits some. The sample records 200,000 to 250,000 clones, 84% being singletons. The sequencing sample was made of peripheral blood. The receptors come from a man aged 25-45 years with active or convalescent COVID-19. CDR3s leave out the opening cysteine and the closing phenylalanine or tryptophan. The size entry is marked missing in some rows and otherwise reads once, few, many or a size class.

J gene,V gene,clone size,CDR3 protein
TRBJ2-7,TRBV28,-,ASSSRDRGREQY
TRBJ1-2,TRBV28,-,ASSTSQRLNYGYT
TRBJ2-1,TRBV27,-,ASRAGLGKEQF
TRBJ1-1,TRBV27,once,ASSPGMNTEAF
TRBJ2-5,TRBV5-4,once,ASSWTGGRETQY
TRBJ1-1,TRBV7-9,-,ASSLLEAPEAF
TRBJ2-3,TRBV10-2,-,ASRTPYLLSTDTQY
TRBJ1-1,TRBV28,-,ASTFADRGTTEAF
TRBJ1-5,TRBV18,-,ASSLVRGTGGDQPQH
TRBJ2-3,TRBV5-1,-,ASSPRGALLTDTQY
TRBJ2-1,TRBV27,-,ASSVLAGSFNEQF
TRBJ2-2,TRBV4-3,-,ASAPGQNTGELF
TRBJ2-1,TRBV15,-,ATGPALVGVNEQF
TRBJ1-2,TRBV12-3/TRBV12-4,-,ASRAGAQGGYT
TRBJ2-7,TRBV6-5,-,ASSYSLAGPYEQY
TRBJ1-2,TRBV9,-,ASSANTGGQWAGYT
TRBJ2-1,TRBV7-9,-,ASSFWGRDRIYNEQF
TRBJ2-1,TRBV6-5,-,ASKTGFNEQF
TRBJ1-2,TRBV19,-,ASSISLLNYGYT
TRBJ1-1,TRBV11-2,-,ASSPKNTEAF
TRBJ2-7,TRBV5-5,-,ASSPTGAVGYEQY
TRBJ1-3,TRBV2,-,ASSEPSGGGARGTIY
TRBJ1-2,TRBV5-5,few,ASRRTATNYGYT
TRBJ1-4,TRBV5-8,few,ASSFKMGQEKLF
TRBJ1-4,TRBV7-9,-,ASRSHRDRETNEKLF
TRBJ2-7,TRBV24-1,-,AIAKAGDGSEQY
TRBJ1-1,TRBV4-3,-,ASSQAPGGTEAF
TRBJ2-2,TRBV5-1,-,ASGRGSNRRTGELF
TRBJ2-1,TRBV5-1,-,ASSFGTSGSSGNNEQF
TRBJ2-7,TRBV10-3,once,AISEGQKPYEQY
TRBJ2-1,TRBV5-1,-,ASSLGPLVVRNEQF
TRBJ1-5,TRBV2,-,ASSEALEGVGQPQH
TRBJ2-7,TRBV7-2,-,ASSLEGREPVEQY
TRBJ1-2,TRBV3-1/TRBV3-2,-,ASSQDGTGFYGYT
TRBJ2-7,TRBV9,many,ASSRGGSYEQY
TRBJ2-3,TRBV10-2,few,ASSATGGPLDTQY
TRBJ1-2,TRBV19,-,ASSIQTGIVGYGYT
TRBJ1-6,TRBV27,-,ASSSVDSPLH
TRBJ2-1,TRBV28,-,ASCIAGSYNEQF
TRBJ1-1,TRBV20-1,-,SASRLNTNLNTEAF
TRBJ2-7,TRBV27,-,ASSFFRGSGTYEQY
TRBJ1-1,TRBV10-3,-,AVATGTFNTEAF
TRBJ1-2,TRBV4-2,once,ASSQQVDYGYT
TRBJ2-2,TRBV5-1,-,ASSFPPGLAGEYTGELF
TRBJ1-6,TRBV18,-,ASSPRPGDNSPLH
TRBJ1-5,TRBV4-2,few,ASPASPLNQPQH
TRBJ1-1,TRBV7-9,-,ASSLGATQEAF
TRBJ1-4,TRBV7-9,-,ASSDRVNEKLF
TRBJ2-4,TRBV18,-,ASSPWAGSAKNIQY
TRBJ1-2,TRBV27,-,ASRSEGVGYGYT
TRBJ2-3,TRBV5-1,-,ASSLGLSEADTQY
TRBJ2-7,TRBV6-5,few,ASSYTGGGGEQY
TRBJ2-2,TRBV4-2,-,ASSSSGTNTGELF
TRBJ2-3,TRBV7-2,-,ASSLAFSGGISTDTQY
TRBJ2-1,TRBV15,-,ATSRRLDGEQF
TRBJ1-2,TRBV6-5,-,ASRQPDYGYT
TRBJ2-7,TRBV11-2,-,ASRGGLFSLSYEQY
TRBJ1-2,TRBV12-3/TRBV12-4,-,ASSRDTYGYT